Below, 12 T cell receptor beta chains from the same sample are listed, as sequenced in a study of cytomegalovirus exposure and HLA in healthy donors. Use of 60 Vbeta and 13 Jbeta primers characterized the PCR. Sequenced by immunoSEQ multiplex PCR; TCRdb stores in-frame clones only, minus some. Found here are fewer than 75,000 clones; the top ten clones hold more than 15%. Material: PBMCs. The receptor source for this set is a boy between 10 and 17 years old in good health and CMV-seronegative.

The CDR3 spells CASSLGPRTGNSPLHF. CDR3 DNA: TGTGCCAGCAGCTTAGGACCCAGGACTGGAAATTCACCCCTCCACTTT. J is TRBJ1-6 and V is TRBV7-8; D uncertain. This CDR3 contains 16 residues. The V end was cut by 1 base, the J end by 7 bases, with 14 bases between. CDR1 and CDR2 (germline): SGHVS, FQNEAQ.

A note on this clone: At one of its ends the junction is not consistent with the germline gene, which may arise from a read error. The rearrangement links TRBV29-1 to TRBJ1-2; the match to TRBD1 covers 7 bases. CDR3 size: 14 residues. CDR1 and CDR2 from the germline V gene are SQVTM and ANQGSEA. CDR3 sequence reads: CSVESLQGVSGYSF. As DNA, the CDR3 is TGCAGCGTTGAATCTTTGCAGGGGGTTTCTGGGTACTCCTTC.

CDR3 bases: TGCGCCAGCAGCGGAACAGCAACAGGGGGCTATGGCTACACCTTC. It encodes CASSGTATGGYGYTF. V is TRBV5-1 and J is TRBJ1-2; 8 nucleotides align to TRBD1. The CDR3 length is 15 residues. Germline V gene lookup returns CDR1 SGHRS and CDR2 YFSETQ. V gave up 4 bases and J gave up 4 bases; unmatched junction bases: 9.

Of note for this clone: Compared with germline, one end of the junction differs, possibly owing to a read error. The chain uses TRBV27 and TRBJ1-1, with D possibly TRBD1 on 5 matching bases. The germline V gene has CDR1 MNHEY and CDR2 SMNVEV (reference sequence). The CDR3 totals 13 residues. In DNA, the CDR3 is TGTGCCAGCAGTTTCGGGACTTACACTGAAACTTTCTTT. Residues: CASSFGTYTETFF.

V is TRBV5-4 and J is TRBJ1-2; maybe TRBD1 (5 bases). The V gene's germline CDR1 is SGHNT and CDR2 YYREEE (reference sequence). V was trimmed by 0 bases and J by 7 bases, leaving 10 bases between them. This CDR3 has 13 residues. DNA of the CDR3: TGTGCCAGCAGCTTGGCTGGGGGGGTTGGCTACACCTTC. Protein sequence: CASSLAGGVGYTF. Variable domain in full (rest from reference TRBV5-4 and TRBJ1-2): ETGVTQSPTHLIKTRGQQVTLRCSSQSGHNTVSWYQQALGQGPQFIFQYYREEENGRGNFPPRFSGLQFPNYSSELNVNALELDDSALYLCASSLAGGVGYTFGSGTRLTVV.

The genes are TRBV27 and TRBJ1-4; 9 bases are a match to TRBD1. Germline V gene lookup returns CDR1 MNHEY and CDR2 SMNVEV (reference sequence). CDR3 length: 14 amino acids. V was clipped by 5 bases and J by 5 bases; unmatched bases: 3. This CDR3 is CASSTGTGNEKLFF. DNA of the CDR3: TGTGCCAGCAGTACCGGGACAGGGAATGAAAAACTGTTTTTT.

The gene calls are TRBV13 and TRBJ2-7; D is undetermined. Trimming took off 5 bases at V and 2 bases at J, with 4 bases between the two ends. The length of the CDR3 is 11 residues. Germline V gene lookup returns CDR1 PRHDT and CDR2 FYEKMQ (reference sequence). The CDR3 sequence is CASSPAYEQYF. In DNA, the CDR3 is TGTGCCAGCAGCCCCGCCTACGAGCAGTACTTC.

This sequence joins TRBV28 and TRBJ1-1; D is undetermined. The germline V gene encodes CDR1 MDHEN and CDR2 SYDVKM. The CDR3 covers 13 residues. Between the trimmed V and J ends, which lost 2 bases and 6 bases, there was a span of 10 bases. The CDR3 sequence is CASSLPGSPEAFF. The DNA for the CDR3 is TGTGCCAGCAGTTTACCCGGTTCGCCTGAAGCTTTCTTT.

The rearrangement joins TRBV5-4 to TRBJ1-2; 9 nucleotides match TRBD1. After removal of 5 bases from V and 7 bases from J, the junction contained 9 bases not matched to a gene. Germline V gene sequence: CDR1 SGHNT, CDR2 YYREEE (reference sequence). The CDR3 covers 14 residues. As DNA, the CDR3 is TGTGCCAGCAGTATGATACAGGGGGCAAGTGGCTACACCTTC. Protein: CASSMIQGASGYTF.

The V call is TRBV11-3, the J call TRBJ1-1; TRBD1 aligns across 8 bases. V lost 5 bases, J lost 1 base, and 3 bases stayed unmatched. The CDR3 extends over 14 amino acids. The germline V gene has CDR1 SGHNT and CDR2 YENEEA. The CDR3 loop reads CASSPGQGNTEAFF. The CDR3 nucleotides are TGTGCCAGCAGCCCCGGACAGGGGAACACTGAAGCTTTCTTT.

The rearrangement joins TRBV4-2 to TRBJ2-3; weak D call: TRBD2 (6 bases). This CDR3 is 14 amino acids long. Germline CDR1 LGHNA, CDR2 YNFKEQ. Trimming removed 5 bases from V and 5 bases from J, with 14 bases in between. Here the CDR3 reads CASSVASVVDTQYF. In DNA, the CDR3 is TGTGCCAGCAGCGTGGCTAGCGTCGTAGATACGCAGTATTTT.

The rearrangement uses TRBV18 and TRBJ2-5, with 7 nucleotides matching TRBD1. Gene TRBJ2-7 matches the end of the DNA better, so the J call may be wrong. The CDR3 sequence is 14 residues long. The germline gives CDR1 KGHSH, CDR2 LQKENI. The CDR3, as DNA: TGTGCCAGCTCACGGGACAGTTTTTACTACGAGCAGTACTTC. Translation gives CASSRDSFYYEQYF.